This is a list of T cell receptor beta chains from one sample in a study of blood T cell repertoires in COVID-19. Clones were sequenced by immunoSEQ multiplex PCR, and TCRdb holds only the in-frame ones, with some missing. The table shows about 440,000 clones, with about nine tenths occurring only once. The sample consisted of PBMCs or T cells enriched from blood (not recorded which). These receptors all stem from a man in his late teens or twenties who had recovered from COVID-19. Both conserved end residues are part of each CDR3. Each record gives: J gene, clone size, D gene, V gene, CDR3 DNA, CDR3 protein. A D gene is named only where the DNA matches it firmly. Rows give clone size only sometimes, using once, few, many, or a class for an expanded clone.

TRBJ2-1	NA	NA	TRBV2	TGTGCCAGCAGTCAGGGCGGACCCCCCAATGAGCAGTTCTTC	CASSQGGPPNEQFF
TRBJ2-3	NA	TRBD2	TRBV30	TGTGCCTGGTCGACTAGCGGGAGGCGCGTCATGGATACGCAGTATTTT	CAWSTSGRRVMDTQYF
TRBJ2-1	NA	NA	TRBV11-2	TGTGCCAGCAGCCTGTACATCGTCTCCTACAATGAGCAGTTCTTC	CASSLYIVSYNEQFF
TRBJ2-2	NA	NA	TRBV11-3	TGTGCCAGCAGCCCCGACGCGGGCCGGATAATAACCGGGGAGCTGTTTTTT	CASSPDAGRIITGELFF
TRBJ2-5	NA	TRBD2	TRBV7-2	TGTGCCAGCAGCTTAACTAGCGGGGGGAAGCAAGAGACCCAGTACTTC	CASSLTSGGKQETQYF
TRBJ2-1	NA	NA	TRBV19	TGTGCCAGTAGTATAATGGGCGGGCGGGCCAATGAGCAGTTCTTC	CASSIMGGRANEQFF
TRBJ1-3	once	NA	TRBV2	TGTGCCAGCAGTGAAGGGCGGGCGGCCAGCTCTGGAAACACCATATATTTT	CASSEGRAASSGNTIYF
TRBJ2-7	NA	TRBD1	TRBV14	TGTGCCAGCAGCCAAGGTGACAGGGGGTTCTACGAGCAGTACTTC	CASSQGDRGFYEQYF
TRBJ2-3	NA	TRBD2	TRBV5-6	TGTGCCAGCAGCCGGGGGGGCGGGAGGACCACAGATACGCAGTATTTT	CASSRGGGRTTDTQYF
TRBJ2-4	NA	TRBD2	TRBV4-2	TGTGCCAGCAGCCAAGATCCTAGCGGGATGGGCCTAGGCATTCAGTACTTC	CASSQDPSGMGLGIQYF
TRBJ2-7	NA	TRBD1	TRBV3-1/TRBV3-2	TGTGCCAGCAGCCAAGCCCTCTCACAGGGGTACGAGCAGTACTTC	CASSQALSQGYEQYF
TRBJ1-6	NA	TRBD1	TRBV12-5	TGTGCTAGTTCGGGACAGGGGGTTTCACCCCTCCACTTT	CASSGQGVSPLHF
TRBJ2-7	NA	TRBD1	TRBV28	TGTGCCAGCAGGACAGGGCCCACCACCGGGTCCTACGAGCAGTACTTC	CASRTGPTTGSYEQYF
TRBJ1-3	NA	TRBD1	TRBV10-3	TGTGCCATCAGTGCGGGACAGGGTATCTCTGGAAACACCATATATTTT	CAISAGQGISGNTIYF
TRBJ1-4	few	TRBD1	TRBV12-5	TGTGCTAGTGGTCCGTCCCGGATCCGGGACAGGGGTGATATTGAAAAACTGTTTTTT	CASGPSRIRDRGDIEKLFF
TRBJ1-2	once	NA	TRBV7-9	TGTGCCAGCAGCCCCGGCCAGGGGTACTATGGCTACACCTTC	CASSPGQGYYGYTF
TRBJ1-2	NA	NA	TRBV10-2	TGCGCCAGCAGTGAGTCGATGGCAGGTGGTACCTATGGCTACACCTTC	CASSESMAGGTYGYTF
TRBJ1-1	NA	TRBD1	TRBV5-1	TGCGCCAGCAGCCTGCTGGACAGGGCGAGTACTGAAGCTTTCTTT	CASSLLDRASTEAFF
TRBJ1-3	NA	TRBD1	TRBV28	TGTGCCAGCAGAGGACAGGGGTATAGAAACACCATATATTTT	CASRGQGYRNTIYF
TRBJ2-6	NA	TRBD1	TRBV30	TGTGCCTGGAGCACCGGGACAGGCACTGGGGCCAACGTCCTGACTTTC	CAWSTGTGTGANVLTF
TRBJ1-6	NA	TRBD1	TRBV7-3	TGTGCCAGCAGCGTCGACAGGGAAGGACCCCTCCACTTT	CASSVDREGPLHF
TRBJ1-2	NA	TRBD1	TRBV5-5	TGTGCCAGCAGCTACAGGGGAGGTGGCTACACCTTC	CASSYRGGGYTF
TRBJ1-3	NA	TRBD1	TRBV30	TGTGCCTCCGGACAGGGGATGACTGGAAACACCATATATTTT	CASGQGMTGNTIYF
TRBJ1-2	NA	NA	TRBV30	TGTGCCTGGAGTCCGGCGGCAGTGGGCTATGGCTACACCTTC	CAWSPAAVGYGYTF
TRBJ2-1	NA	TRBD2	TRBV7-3	TGTGCCAGCAGTCGTCCGGGACTAGGGAACAATGAGCAGTTCTTC	CASSRPGLGNNEQFF
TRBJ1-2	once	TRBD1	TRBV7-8	TGTGCCAGCAGCTTAGCCGGGACAGATCATGGCTACACCTTC	CASSLAGTDHGYTF